A selection of T cell receptor beta chains follows, all from one sample in a study of a mutant IDH1 vaccine in newly diagnosed glioma. This table comes from immunoSEQ multiplex PCR, and its TCRdb copy is limited to in-frame clones, with some not included. The data show around 52,000 clones, just under 90% seen once. For these TCRs, the target antigens are not known. Sample: PBMCs, taken from a glioma patient whose treatment included an IDH1 peptide vaccine. These receptors were obtained from a woman aged 40 to 50 with glioma. CDR3s include the opening cysteine and the closing phenylalanine or tryptophan. Fields, in order: J gene, D gene, clone size, V gene, CDR3 protein, CDR3 DNA. A D gene is named only where the DNA matches it firmly. For some rows the clone size is stated as once, few or many, or as a class when expanded; others skip it.

TRBJ1-1 - - TRBV5-1 CASSLAAGNTEAFF TGCGCCAGCAGCTTGGCTGCAGGCAACACTGAAGCTTTCTTT
TRBJ1-1 - - TRBV5-4 CASSLVGTPTEAFF TGTGCCAGCAGCTTGGTCGGGACACCCACTGAAGCTTTCTTT
TRBJ1-6 - - TRBV30 CAWGSGSPLHF TGTGCCTGGGGGAGTGGTTCACCCCTCCACTTT
TRBJ2-2 TRBD1 - TRBV5-1 CASSFDRGRTGELFF TGCGCCAGCAGCTTCGACAGGGGAAGAACCGGGGAGCTGTTTTTT
TRBJ1-1 - - TRBV28 CASSQGRNTEAFF TGTGCCAGCTCTCAGGGTAGGAACACTGAAGCTTTCTTT
TRBJ2-5 - - TRBV14 CASSQSQAQETQYF TGTGCCAGCAGCCAAAGCCAGGCTCAAGAGACCCAGTACTTC
TRBJ2-7 TRBD1 - TRBV5-1 CASSLGPQGPEQYF TGCGCCAGCAGCTTGGGGCCACAGGGGCCCGAGCAGTACTTC
TRBJ2-5 - once TRBV19 CASSIGSQETQYF TGTGCCAGTAGTATCGGCAGCCAAGAGACCCAGTACTTC
TRBJ2-2 TRBD2 - TRBV7-2 CASSPLAGSTGELFF TGTGCCAGCAGCCCACTAGCGGGGTCAACCGGGGAGCTGTTTTTT
TRBJ2-3 - - TRBV6-1 CASSPVRSSTDTQYF TGTGCCAGCAGCCCGGTCCGATCCAGCACAGATACGCAGTATTTT
TRBJ2-3 - - TRBV15 CATSRAPHTDTQYF TGTGCCACCAGCAGAGCGCCCCACACAGATACGCAGTATTTT
TRBJ2-4 - - TRBV6-5 CASSYSGLAKNIQYF TGTGCCAGCAGTTACTCGGGACTAGCCAAAAACATTCAGTACTTC
TRBJ2-7 TRBD1 - TRBV7-9 CASTPEGDRGALEQYF TGTGCCAGCACCCCGGAGGGGGACAGGGGGGCTCTCGAGCAGTACTTC
TRBJ1-5 - - TRBV10-3 CAIAGFSNQPQHF TGTGCCATCGCAGGGTTTAGCAATCAGCCCCAGCATTTT
TRBJ2-7 - - TRBV10-3 CAISVQGAYEQYF TGTGCCATCAGTGTGCAAGGGGCCTACGAGCAGTACTTC
TRBJ1-4 - - TRBV7-9 CASSLGGAQNEKLFF TGTGCCAGCAGCCTGGGCGGGGCCCAAAATGAAAAACTGTTTTTT
TRBJ2-5 - - TRBV5-4 CASSLSETRQETQYF TGTGCCAGCAGCCTGTCTGAGACACGGCAAGAGACCCAGTACTTC
TRBJ2-7 - - TRBV4-1 CASSQATGFSYEQYF TGCGCCAGCAGCCAGGCGACAGGCTTCTCCTACGAGCAGTACTTC